Listed below are T cell receptor beta chains from one sample, sequenced in a study of blood T cell repertoires in COVID-19. Assay used: immunoSEQ multiplex PCR; TCRdb lists only in-frame clones, some missing. The sample yields about 130,000 clones, approximately 83% seen once. Material: peripheral blood. The source of these receptors is a man older than 75 with active or convalescent COVID-19. CDR3s leave out the opening cysteine and the closing phenylalanine or tryptophan.

TRBV27 | ASGRQGAMNYGYT
TRBV7-2 | ASSPGQAFPETQY
TRBV21-1 | ASSKWTGDYEQY
TRBV6-5 | ASTPRGGDEKLF
TRBV6-1 | ASSEERNSPLH
TRBV5-4 | ASTLGQDYGYT
TRBV7-3 | ASSLTGGTGNTIY
TRBV18 | ASSPVGDSIYGYT
TRBV2 | ASGSGEISYT
TRBV2 | AGRQGMGEKLF
TRBV18 | ASSPGQGVVNSPLH
TRBV7-9 | ASRSGQLLGNTIY
TRBV30 | AWSVQGTYEQY
TRBV15 | ATSSRAANEKLF
TRBV13 | ASSGNSEVRYNEQF
TRBV11-3 | ASRDSPLH
TRBV24-1 | ATSDQVRETQY
TRBV28 | ASSPRVQDTQY
TRBV9 | ASSVGQGTNYGYT
TRBV7-9 | ASSSLPGQSYEQY
TRBV7-2 | ASSLGGGPSTDTQY
TRBV7-2 | ASSLGVAGGFEQF
TRBV6-6 | ASRTQGQETQY
TRBV28 | ASRYRGHKAF
TRBV5-4 | ASSPPRVGTEAF